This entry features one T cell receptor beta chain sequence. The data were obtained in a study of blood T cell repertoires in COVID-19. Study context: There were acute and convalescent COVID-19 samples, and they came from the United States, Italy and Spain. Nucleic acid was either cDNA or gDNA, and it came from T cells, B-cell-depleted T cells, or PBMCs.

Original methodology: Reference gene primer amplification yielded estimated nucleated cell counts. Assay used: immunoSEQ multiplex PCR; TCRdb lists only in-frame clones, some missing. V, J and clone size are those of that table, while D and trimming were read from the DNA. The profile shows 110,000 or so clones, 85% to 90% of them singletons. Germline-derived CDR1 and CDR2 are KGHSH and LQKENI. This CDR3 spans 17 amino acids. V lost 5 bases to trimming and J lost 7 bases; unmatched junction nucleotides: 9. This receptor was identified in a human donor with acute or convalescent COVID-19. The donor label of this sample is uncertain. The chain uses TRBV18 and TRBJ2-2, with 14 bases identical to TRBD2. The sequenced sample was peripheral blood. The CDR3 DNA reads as TGTGCCAGCTCATCGGGACTAGCGGGAGCATCGGGCGGGGAGCTGTTTTTT. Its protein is CASSSGLAGASGGELFF.